The present TCR beta chain was sequenced within a study of T cells after yellow fever vaccination. Study-level information: Fractions with few cells were prepared using SMART-Seq v4 Ultra Low Input. Findings and limits, study-wide: A weaker but faster secondary response was observed, peaking on day 5 versus 15. At around 95% for CD4 and around 91% for CD8, most primary-vaccination clones showed up again after the booster.

This clonotype occurred a few times. What it binds is not known. This CDR3 has 15 amino acids. V lost 2 bases to trimming and J lost 4 bases, with 15 bases between them. Germline-derived CDR1 and CDR2 are WNHNN and SYGVQD (reference sequence). In making TCR cDNA, 5'RACE template switching added a universal primer site and UMIs to it. TCRdb re-called the 5' RACE reads through MiXCR, storing one row per CDR3 protein. The sample has 300,000 to 350,000 distinct CDR3 sequences; roughly 7.5% are singletons. The clonotype comes from a man younger than 35 who received the YFV17D yellow fever vaccine. The chain couples TRBV10-1 to TRBJ2-7; D is unclear. Sequences were derived from PBMCs, sampled about 41 days after the first yellow fever vaccination. CDR3 protein: CASSEGHPRLYEQYF. CDR3 coding DNA: TGCGCCAGCAGTGAGGGTCACCCCCGCCTTTACGAGCAGTACTTC.